These 6 T cell receptor beta chains came from one sample sequenced in a study of blood T cell repertoires in COVID-19. Repertoires were generated with immunoSEQ multiplex PCR, while TCRdb's copy carries only in-frame clones and drops some. The sample has 110,000 to 150,000 clones; over 70% are singletons. What was sequenced was PBMCs or T cells enriched from blood (not recorded which). The receptor set was obtained from a man aged 60 to 69 who had recovered from COVID-19.

This clone was seen a few times. The chain carries TRBV9 and TRBJ2-7; TRBD2 agrees at 9 bases. Trimming removed 3 bases from V and 3 bases from J; junction bases left unmatched: 4. This CDR3 region has 14 residues. Germline CDR1 SGDLS, CDR2 YYNGEE. The CDR3 DNA sequence: TGTGCCAGCAGCGCGGGGACTAGCAGCTACGAGCAGTACTTC. Translating it yields CASSAGTSSYEQYF.

The J gene is TRBJ1-4, the V gene TRBV3-1 (or the pseudogene TRBV3-2); 7 bases are a match to TRBD1. V was pared by 5 bases and J by 5 bases, with 8 bases of the junction left unmatched. This CDR3 spans 15 amino acids. The V gene's germline CDR1 is LGHDT and CDR2 YNNKEL (reference sequence). CDR3 sequence (DNA): TGTGCCAGCAGCTTACGGGACAGTCCCAATGAAAAACTGTTTTTT. Residues: CASSLRDSPNEKLFF.

The chain uses TRBV5-1 and TRBJ2-3; no definite D call. Germline values: CDR1 SGHRS, CDR2 YFSETQ. Trimming took 2 bases from V and 1 from J, leaving 5 bases between them. CDR3 length: 13 residues. The CDR3: CASSLGGTDTQYF. In DNA, the CDR3 is TGCGCCAGCAGCTTAGGAGGCACAGATACGCAGTATTTT. The variable domain in full, with the rest retrieved from reference TRBV5-1 and TRBJ2-3, is KAGVTQTPRYLIKTRGQQVTLSCSPISGHRSVSWYQQTPGQGLQFLFEYFSETQRNKGNFPGRFSGRQFSNSRSEMNVSTLELGDSALYLCASSLGGTDTQYFGPGTRLTVL.

The chain couples TRBV11-2 to TRBJ1-6; 8 bases line up with TRBD1. Germline CDR1 and CDR2: SGHAT and FQNNGV. J gave up 6 bases and V 3 bases, and 4 bases lay outside the gene matches. The CDR3 sequence is 15 residues long. CDR3 amino acids: CASSFSTGGNSPLHF. The CDR3 DNA is TGTGCCAGCAGCTTCTCCACAGGGGGTAATTCACCCCTCCACTTT.

CDR3 residues: CASSFRRMNTEAFF. CDR3 nucleotides: TGTGCCAGCAGTTTCAGGAGGATGAACACTGAAGCTTTCTTT. V and J are TRBV13 and TRBJ1-1; D remains unclear. V lost 6 bases, J lost 0 bases, and 11 bases lay in between. This CDR3 region has 14 residues. Germline values: CDR1 PRHDT, CDR2 FYEKMQ (reference sequence).

The CDR3 reads CASSSLSVSYNEQFF. The CDR3 DNA follows: TGTGCCAGCAGCTCTCTCAGCGTTTCCTACAATGAGCAGTTCTTC. The chain is built from TRBV7-9 and TRBJ2-1, with D unclear. The length of the CDR3 is 15 residues. The V gene lost 4 bases and the J gene lost 1 base, with 11 bases spanning the gap. Germline V gives CDR1 SEHNR, CDR2 FQNEAQ (reference sequence).